The 10 T cell receptor beta chains given below trace back to one sample, sequenced in a study of radiotherapy plus CTLA-4 blockade in lung cancer. Generated by immunoSEQ multiplex PCR, the TCRdb table keeps only in-frame clones and is missing some. The data show about 72,000 clones, approximately 82% seen once. The sample in question was peripheral blood, obtained from a patient treated with radiotherapy plus ipilimumab. These receptors all stem from a human donor with non-small cell lung cancer who had a partial response to radiotherapy plus ipilimumab.

The chain recombines TRBV5-1 with TRBJ2-5; 9 bases fit TRBD2. The V gene end was trimmed by 0 bases and the J gene end by 5 bases; junction bases not matched to a gene: 5. CDR1 and CDR2 (germline): SGHRS, YFSETQ. The CDR3 is made up of 15 amino acids. In DNA form, the CDR3 reads TGCGCCAGCAGCTTGGTAGCGGGAGTTGTGGAGACCCAGTACTTC. Protein: CASSLVAGVVETQYF.

This chain connects TRBV28 to TRBJ1-2; 10 bases are shared with TRBD1. This CDR3 has 15 amino acids. Trimming removed 6 bases from V and 5 bases from J; junction bases left unmatched: 9. The germline V gene encodes CDR1 MDHEN and CDR2 SYDVKM. CDR3 nucleotides: TGTGCCAGCAGGGGACAGGGGTCTTTGGAGTATGGCTACACCTTC. Protein product: CASRGQGSLEYGYTF.

The chain carries TRBV29-1 and TRBJ1-1, with no clear D. The germline V gene has CDR1 SQVTM and CDR2 ANQGSEA. This CDR3 region has 11 residues. Trimming took 2 bases from V and 1 from J, leaving 2 bases between them. CDR3 amino acids: CSVERNTEAFF. The CDR3 nucleotides are TGCAGCGTTGAACGGAACACTGAAGCTTTCTTT.

The J gene is TRBJ2-5, the V gene TRBV5-1; no definite D call. Germline V lookup: CDR1 SGHRS, CDR2 YFSETQ. Trimming removed 5 bases from V and 5 bases from J, with 13 bases in between. This CDR3 has 13 residues. The DNA for the CDR3 is TGCGCCAGCAGTCCTACCGTTAGCGAGACCCAGTACTTC. It yields the protein CASSPTVSETQYF.

This rearrangement joins TRBV4-2 to TRBJ2-6, with 7 bases lining up with TRBD2. Germline values: CDR1 LGHNA, CDR2 YNFKEQ. V lost 0 bases and J lost 1; bases outside the gene matches: 3. This CDR3 comprises 17 residues. Written as DNA, the CDR3 is TGTGCCAGCAGCCAAGATTGGGGAGGGTCTGGGGCCAACGTCCTGACTTTC. It encodes CASSQDWGGSGANVLTF.

The chain is built from TRBV7-9 and TRBJ2-3, with 9 bases lining up with TRBD1. This CDR3 spans 15 amino acids. CDR1 SEHNR and CDR2 FQNEAQ come from the germline V gene (reference sequence). V lost 5 bases to trimming and J lost 6 bases; unmatched junction nucleotides: 9. The CDR3 loop reads CASSPPGQGHDTQYF. Written as DNA, the CDR3 is TGTGCCAGCAGCCCCCCAGGACAGGGGCACGATACGCAGTATTTT.

The chain links TRBV5-1 to TRBJ2-7; 9 bases match TRBD2. This CDR3 is 15 amino acids long. The V gene's germline CDR1 is SGHRS and CDR2 YFSETQ. The V segment lost 7 bases and the J segment 3 bases; nucleotides outside the gene matches: 11. CDR3: CASREAGGPFYEQYF. As DNA, the CDR3 is TGCGCCAGCCGGGAGGCGGGAGGGCCGTTCTACGAGCAGTACTTC.

This clone was picked up one time. This chain links TRBV6-5 with TRBJ2-1; 7 positions agree with TRBD2. Per the germline V gene, CDR1 is MNHEY and CDR2 is SVGAGI. V lost 4 bases and J lost 0; bases outside the gene matches: 3. This CDR3 has 15 amino acids. CDR3 residues: CASSSRGSSYNEQFF. CDR3 bases: TGTGCCAGCAGTTCGCGCGGGAGCTCCTACAATGAGCAGTTCTTC.

This clone has only one observation. The chain joins TRBV5-1 to TRBJ2-3; D uncertain. V dropped 0 bases and J dropped 3 bases, with 14 bases sitting between them. From germline, CDR1 is SGHRS and CDR2 YFSETQ. This CDR3 has 16 amino acids. This CDR3 is CASSLGLSRETDTQYF. The CDR3 coding sequence is TGCGCCAGCAGCTTGGGTCTCTCACGCGAGACAGATACGCAGTATTTT.

The V call is TRBV27, the J call TRBJ2-7; D gene ambiguous. V gave up 2 bases and J gave up 4 bases, with 15 bases separating them. This CDR3 comprises 15 residues. CDR1 is MNHEY, CDR2 SMNVEV, per germline (reference sequence). The CDR3 reads CASSLIDSLLYEQYF. The DNA for the CDR3 is TGTGCCAGCAGTTTAATTGATTCTCTATTGTACGAGCAGTACTTC.